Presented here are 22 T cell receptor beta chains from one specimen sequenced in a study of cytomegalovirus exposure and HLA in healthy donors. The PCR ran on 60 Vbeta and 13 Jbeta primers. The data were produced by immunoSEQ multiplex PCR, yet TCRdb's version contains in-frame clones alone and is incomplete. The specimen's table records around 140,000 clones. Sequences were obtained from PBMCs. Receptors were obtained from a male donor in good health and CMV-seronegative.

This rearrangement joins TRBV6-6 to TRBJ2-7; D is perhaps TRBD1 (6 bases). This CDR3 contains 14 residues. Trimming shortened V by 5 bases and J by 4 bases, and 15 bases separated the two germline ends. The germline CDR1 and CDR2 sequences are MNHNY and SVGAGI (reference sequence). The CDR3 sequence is CASSHGTYNYEQYF. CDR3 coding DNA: TGTGCCAGCAGTCATGGGACATATAATTACGAGCAGTACTTC.

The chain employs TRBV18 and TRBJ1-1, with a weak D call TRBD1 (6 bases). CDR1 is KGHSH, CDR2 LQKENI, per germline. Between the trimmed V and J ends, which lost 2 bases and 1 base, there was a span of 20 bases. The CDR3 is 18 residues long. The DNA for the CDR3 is TGTGCCAGCTCACCATTACCGTGGGGACACCAAAAGAACACTGAAGCTTTCTTT. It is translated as CASSPLPWGHQKNTEAFF. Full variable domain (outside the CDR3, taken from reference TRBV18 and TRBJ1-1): NAGVMQNPRHLVRRRGQEARLRCSPMKGHSHVYWYRQLPEEGLKFMVYLQKENIIDESGMPKERFSAEFPKEGPSILRIQQVVRGDSAAYFCASSPLPWGHQKNTEAFFGQGTRLTVV.

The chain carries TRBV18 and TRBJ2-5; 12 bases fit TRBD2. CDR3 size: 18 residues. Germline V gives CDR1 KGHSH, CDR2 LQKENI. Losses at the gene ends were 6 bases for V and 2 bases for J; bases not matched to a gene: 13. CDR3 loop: CASSHTPPSGGAQETQYF. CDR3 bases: TGTGCCAGCTCCCATACCCCCCCTAGCGGGGGGGCGCAAGAGACCCAGTACTTC.

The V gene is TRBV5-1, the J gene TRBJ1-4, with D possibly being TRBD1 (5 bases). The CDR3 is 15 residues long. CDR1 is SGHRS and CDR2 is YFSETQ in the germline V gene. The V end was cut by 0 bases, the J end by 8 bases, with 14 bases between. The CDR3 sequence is CASSLEGSGAEKLFF. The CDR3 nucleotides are TGCGCCAGCAGCTTGGAGGGGTCGGGAGCGGAAAAACTGTTTTTT.

CDR3 sequence (DNA): TGTGCCAGTAGTATCTCGACAGGGGGGGGCAATGAGCAGTTCTTC. Amino acid sequence: CASSISTGGGNEQFF. This chain links TRBV19 with TRBJ2-1; TRBD1 matches at 9 bases. Trimming at V came to 3 bases and at J to 6 bases, leaving 6 bases not matched to a gene. The germline V gene encodes CDR1 LNHDA and CDR2 SQIVND (reference sequence). This CDR3 has 15 amino acids.

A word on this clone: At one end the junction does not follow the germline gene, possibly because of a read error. The CDR3 sequence: CAWSRAAGDTEAFF. CDR3 DNA sequence: TGTGCCTGGAGTAGGGCAGCTGGGGACACTGAGGCTTTCTTT. This sequence joins TRBV30 and TRBJ1-1; a possible D gene is TRBD1 (6 bases). The CDR3 contains 14 residues. Germline loops: CDR1 GTSNPN, CDR2 SVGIG (reference sequence). Based on the CDR3 plus reference TRBV30 and TRBJ1-1, the full variable domain is SQTIHQWPATLVQPVGSPLSLECTVEGTSNPNLYWYRQAAGRGLQLLFYSVGIGQISSEVPQNLSASRPQDRQFILSSKKLLLSDSGFYLCAWSRAAGDTEAFFGQGTRLTVV.

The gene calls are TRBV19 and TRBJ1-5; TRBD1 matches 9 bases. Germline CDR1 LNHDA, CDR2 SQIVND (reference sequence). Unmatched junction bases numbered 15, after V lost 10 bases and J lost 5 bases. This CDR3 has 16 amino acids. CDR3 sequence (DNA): TGTGCCACCACCCCACAGAGGACAGGGGCGTATCAGCCCCAGCATTTT. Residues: CATTPQRTGAYQPQHF. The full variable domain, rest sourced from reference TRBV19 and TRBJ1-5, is DGGITQSPKYLFRKEGQNVTLSCEQNLNHDAMYWYRQDPGQGLRLIYYSQIVNDFQKGDIAEGYSVSREKKESFPLTVTSAQKNPTAFYLCATTPQRTGAYQPQHFGDGTRLSIL.

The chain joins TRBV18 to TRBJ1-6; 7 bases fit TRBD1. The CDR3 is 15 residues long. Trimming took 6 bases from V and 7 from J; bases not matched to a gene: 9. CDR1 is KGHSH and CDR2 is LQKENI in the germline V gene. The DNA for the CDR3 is TGTGCCAGCTCGGTAGGGACAGCGCAGAATTCACCCCTCCACTTT. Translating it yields CASSVGTAQNSPLHF. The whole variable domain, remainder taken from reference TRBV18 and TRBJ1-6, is NAGVMQNPRHLVRRRGQEARLRCSPMKGHSHVYWYRQLPEEGLKFMVYLQKENIIDESGMPKERFSAEFPKEGPSILRIQQVVRGDSAAYFCASSVGTAQNSPLHFGNGTRLTVT.

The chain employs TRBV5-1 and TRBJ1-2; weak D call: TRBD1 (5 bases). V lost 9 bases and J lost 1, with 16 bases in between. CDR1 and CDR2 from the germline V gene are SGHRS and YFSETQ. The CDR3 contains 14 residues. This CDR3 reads CATKTDLGNYGYTF. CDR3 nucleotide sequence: TGCGCCACCAAGACAGACCTAGGTAACTATGGCTACACCTTC.

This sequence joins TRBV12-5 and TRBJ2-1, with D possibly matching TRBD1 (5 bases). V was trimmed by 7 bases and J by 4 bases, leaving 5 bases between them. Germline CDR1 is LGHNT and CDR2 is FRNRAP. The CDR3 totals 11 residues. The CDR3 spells CASAGYNEQFF. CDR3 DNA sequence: TGTGCTAGTGCAGGGTACAATGAGCAGTTCTTC.

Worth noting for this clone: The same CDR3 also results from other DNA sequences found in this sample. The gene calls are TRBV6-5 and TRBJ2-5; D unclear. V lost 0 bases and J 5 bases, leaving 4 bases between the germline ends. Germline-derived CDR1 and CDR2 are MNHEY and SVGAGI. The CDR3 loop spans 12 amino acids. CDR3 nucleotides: TGTGCCAGCAGTTACTCGCGGGAGACCCAGTACTTC. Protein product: CASSYSRETQYF.

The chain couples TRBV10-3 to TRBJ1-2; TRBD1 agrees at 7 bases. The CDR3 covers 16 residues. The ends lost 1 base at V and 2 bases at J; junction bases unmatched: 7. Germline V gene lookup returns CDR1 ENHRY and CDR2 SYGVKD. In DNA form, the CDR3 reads TGTGCCATCAGTGAGTTTCCAGGGGGAGACAACTATGGCTACACCTTC. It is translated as CAISEFPGGDNYGYTF.

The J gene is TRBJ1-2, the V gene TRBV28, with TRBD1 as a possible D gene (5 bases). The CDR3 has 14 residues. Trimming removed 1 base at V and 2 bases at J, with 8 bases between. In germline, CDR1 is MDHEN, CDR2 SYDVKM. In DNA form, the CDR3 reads TGTGCCAGCAGTTTATTGACAGAGAACTATGGCTACACCTTC. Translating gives CASSLLTENYGYTF.

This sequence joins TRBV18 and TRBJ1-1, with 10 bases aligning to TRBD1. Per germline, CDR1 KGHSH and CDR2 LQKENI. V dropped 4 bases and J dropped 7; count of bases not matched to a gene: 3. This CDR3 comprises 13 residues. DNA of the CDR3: TGTGCCAGCTCACGACAGGGGGCAAGTGAAGCTTTCTTT. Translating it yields CASSRQGASEAFF.

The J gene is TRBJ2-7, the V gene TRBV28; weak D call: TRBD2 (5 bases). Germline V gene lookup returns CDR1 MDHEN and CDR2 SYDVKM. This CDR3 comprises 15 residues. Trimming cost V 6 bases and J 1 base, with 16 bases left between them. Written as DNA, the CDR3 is TGTGCCAGCAGAGAACAGAGGGTTGGATCCTACGAGCAGTACTTC. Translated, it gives CASREQRVGSYEQYF.

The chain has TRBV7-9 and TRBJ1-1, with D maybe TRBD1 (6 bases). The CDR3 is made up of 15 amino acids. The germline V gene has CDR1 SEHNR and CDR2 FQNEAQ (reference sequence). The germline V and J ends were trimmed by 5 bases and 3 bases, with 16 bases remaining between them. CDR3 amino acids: CASSRLTGSHTEAFF. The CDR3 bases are TGTGCCAGCAGCCGACTAACAGGGAGTCACACTGAAGCTTTCTTT.

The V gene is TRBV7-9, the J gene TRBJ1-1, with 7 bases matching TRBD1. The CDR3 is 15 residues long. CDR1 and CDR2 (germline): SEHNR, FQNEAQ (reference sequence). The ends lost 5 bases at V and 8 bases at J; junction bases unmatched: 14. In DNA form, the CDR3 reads TGTGCCAGCAGCCCAGGACAGGACCTCTTTCGGGAAGCTTTCTTT. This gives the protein CASSPGQDLFREAFF. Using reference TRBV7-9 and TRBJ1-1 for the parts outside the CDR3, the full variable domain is DTGVSQNPRHKITKRGQNVTFRCDPISEHNRLYWYRQTLGQGPEFLTYFQNEAQLEKSRLLSDRFSAERPKGSFSTLEIQRTEQGDSAMYLCASSPGQDLFREAFFGQGTRLTVV.

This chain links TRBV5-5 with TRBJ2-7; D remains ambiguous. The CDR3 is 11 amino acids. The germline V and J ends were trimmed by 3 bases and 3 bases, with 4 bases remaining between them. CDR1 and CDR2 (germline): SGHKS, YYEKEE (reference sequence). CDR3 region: CASSSHYEQYF. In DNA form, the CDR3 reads TGTGCCAGCAGCTCCCACTACGAGCAGTACTTC.

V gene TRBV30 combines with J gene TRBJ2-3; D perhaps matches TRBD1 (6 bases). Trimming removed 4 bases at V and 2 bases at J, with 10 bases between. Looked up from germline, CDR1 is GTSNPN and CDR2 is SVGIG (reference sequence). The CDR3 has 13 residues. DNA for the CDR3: TGTGCCTGGACGCAGGGGATCACAGATACGCAGTATTTT. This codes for CAWTQGITDTQYF.

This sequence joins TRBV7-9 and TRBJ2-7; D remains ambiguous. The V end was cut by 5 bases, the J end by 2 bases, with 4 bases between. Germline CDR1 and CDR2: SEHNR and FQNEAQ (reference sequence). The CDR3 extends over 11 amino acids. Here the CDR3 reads CASSRAYEQYF. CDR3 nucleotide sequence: TGTGCCAGCAGCCGAGCCTACGAGCAGTACTTC.

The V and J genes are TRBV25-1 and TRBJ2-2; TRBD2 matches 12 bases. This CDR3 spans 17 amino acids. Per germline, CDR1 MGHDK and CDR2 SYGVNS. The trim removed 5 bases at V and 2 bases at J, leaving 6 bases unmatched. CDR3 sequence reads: CASSSTSGGLNTGELFF. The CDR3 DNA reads TGTGCCAGCAGTTCGACTAGCGGGGGCCTTAACACCGGGGAGCTGTTTTTT.

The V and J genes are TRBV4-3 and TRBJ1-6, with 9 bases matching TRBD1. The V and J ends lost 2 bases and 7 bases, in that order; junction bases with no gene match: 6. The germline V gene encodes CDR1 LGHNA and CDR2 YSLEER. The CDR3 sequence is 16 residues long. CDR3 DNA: TGCGCCAGCAGCCAACGTACAGGGGGCACCAATTCACCCCTCCACTTT. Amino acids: CASSQRTGGTNSPLHF.